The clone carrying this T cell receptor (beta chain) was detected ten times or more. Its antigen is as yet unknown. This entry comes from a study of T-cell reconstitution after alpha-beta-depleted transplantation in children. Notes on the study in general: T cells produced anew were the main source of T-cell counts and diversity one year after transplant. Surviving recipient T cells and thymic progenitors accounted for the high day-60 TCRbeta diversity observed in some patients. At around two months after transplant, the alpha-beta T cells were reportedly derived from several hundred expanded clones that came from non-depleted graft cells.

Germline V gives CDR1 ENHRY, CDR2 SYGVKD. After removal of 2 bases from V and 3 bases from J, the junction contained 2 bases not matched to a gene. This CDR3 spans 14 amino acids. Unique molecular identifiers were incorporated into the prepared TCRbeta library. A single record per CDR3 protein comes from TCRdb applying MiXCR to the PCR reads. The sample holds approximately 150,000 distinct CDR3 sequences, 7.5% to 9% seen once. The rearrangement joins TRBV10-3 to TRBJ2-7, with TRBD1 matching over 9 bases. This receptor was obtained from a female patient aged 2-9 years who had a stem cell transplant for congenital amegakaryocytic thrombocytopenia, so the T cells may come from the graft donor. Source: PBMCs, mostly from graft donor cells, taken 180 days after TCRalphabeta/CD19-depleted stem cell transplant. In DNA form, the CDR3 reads TGTGCCATCAGTGAGCTGGGACAGGGCTACGAGCAGTACTTC. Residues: CAISELGQGYEQYF.